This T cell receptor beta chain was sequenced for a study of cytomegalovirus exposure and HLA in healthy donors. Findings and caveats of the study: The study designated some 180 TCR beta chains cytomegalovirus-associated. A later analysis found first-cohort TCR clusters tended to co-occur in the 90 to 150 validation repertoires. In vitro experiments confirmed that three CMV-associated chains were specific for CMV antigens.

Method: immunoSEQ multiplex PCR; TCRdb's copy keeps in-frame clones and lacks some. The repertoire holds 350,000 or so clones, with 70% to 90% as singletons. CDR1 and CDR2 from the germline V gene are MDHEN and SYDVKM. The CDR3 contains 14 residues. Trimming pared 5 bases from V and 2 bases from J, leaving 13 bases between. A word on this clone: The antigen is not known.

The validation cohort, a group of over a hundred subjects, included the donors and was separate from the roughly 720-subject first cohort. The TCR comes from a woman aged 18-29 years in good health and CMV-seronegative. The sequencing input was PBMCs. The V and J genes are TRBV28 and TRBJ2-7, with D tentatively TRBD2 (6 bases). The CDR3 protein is CASSAIAAPYEQYF. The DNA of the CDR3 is TGTGCCAGCAGTGCGATAGCGGCCCCCTACGAGCAGTACTTC.